The clone carrying this T cell receptor (beta chain) came up a few times. Its antigen is not identified. Time point of the sample: persistent/refractory GD, antithyroid drugs over 5 years with positive TRAb. Making the TCR library involved RNA that had been extracted from PBMCs. Graves' disease diagnosis was established per American Thyroid Association guidelines. An endocrinology department in Xi'an, China, recruited the patients. This sample was taken from a study of regulatory T cells in long-lasting Graves disease. Notes on the study in general: Peripheral blood, not thyroid tissue, was the sole material studied. Favored usage of TRBV28, TRBJ1-2 and TRBJ2-5 was recorded in persistent disease.

Sequencing libraries for TCR beta were prepared with iRepertoire HTBI primers and Arm-PCR of CDR3 regions. TCRdb ran MiXCR on the multiplex PCR reads and lists one entry per CDR3 protein. The sample yields over 450,000 distinct CDR3 sequences, 20% to 25% seen once. The CDR3 contains 15 residues. The germline CDR1 and CDR2 sequences are MNHEY and SMNVEV (reference sequence). V was clipped by 3 bases and J by 0 bases, with 9 bases between them. The sequencing here drew on peripheral blood mononuclear cells (PBMCs), taken when the disease was refractory, from a patient treated with antithyroid drugs. This TCR was sampled from a female donor with Graves disease. The J gene is TRBJ1-5, the V gene TRBV27; D is unclear. The CDR3: CASSLTAYSNQPQHF. The CDR3 DNA sequence: TGTGCCAGCAGTTTGACTGCTTATAGCAATCAGCCCCAGCATTTT.